Presented here are 30 T cell receptor beta chains from one specimen sequenced in a study of siplizumab effects on memory and regulatory T cells. Clones were read by immunoSEQ multiplex PCR, and TCRdb kept only the in-frame ones, dropping some. Counted here are some 100,000 clones, under 95% occurring once; the ten biggest clones make up around 0.7%. The specimen was Tregs sorted from blood. These receptors all come from a human donor in good health.

This chain uses TRBV5-8 with TRBJ2-2; 10 nucleotides agree with TRBD2. Per the germline V gene, CDR1 is SGHTS and CDR2 is YDEGEE. The CDR3 is 16 amino acids. The ends lost 4 bases at V and 5 bases at J; junction bases unmatched: 8. CDR3 sequence: CASSPRGLAVTGELFF. The CDR3 DNA is TGTGCCAGCAGCCCGAGAGGACTAGCGGTAACCGGGGAGCTGTTTTTT.

The rearrangement links TRBV30 to TRBJ1-1; maybe TRBD1 (6 bases). Germline CDR1 is GTSNPN and CDR2 is SVGIG (reference sequence). The CDR3 is made up of 13 amino acids. Trimming left V 4 bases short and J 3 bases short, with 12 bases between. The DNA of the CDR3 is TGTGCCTGGAATCAGGGGAGGGACACTGAAGCTTTCTTT. This codes for CAWNQGRDTEAFF. Using reference TRBV30 and TRBJ1-1 for the parts outside the CDR3, the full variable domain is SQTIHQWPATLVQPVGSPLSLECTVEGTSNPNLYWYRQAAGRGLQLLFYSVGIGQISSEVPQNLSASRPQDRQFILSSKKLLLSDSGFYLCAWNQGRDTEAFFGQGTRLTVV.

This sequence joins TRBV7-6 and TRBJ2-2; 8 bases map to TRBD1. V shed 2 bases, J shed 1 base, and the junction held 3 bases outside the gene matches. The CDR3 length is 16 residues. Germline V gene sequence: CDR1 SGHVS, CDR2 FNYEAQ. The CDR3 coding sequence is TGTGCCAGCAGCTTAAGTGGGACAGGGAACACCGGGGAGCTGTTTTTT. It encodes CASSLSGTGNTGELFF.

The chain couples TRBV6-6 to TRBJ1-3; the D gene is possibly TRBD1 (6 bases). Germline V gene sequence: CDR1 MNHNY, CDR2 SVGAGI (reference sequence). Trimming removed 6 bases from V and 4 bases from J, with 16 bases in between. CDR3 length: 15 residues. CDR3 amino acids: CASRGGAGEGNTIYF. The CDR3 DNA reads TGTGCCAGCAGGGGTGGGGCAGGGGAAGGAAACACCATATATTTT.

J is TRBJ2-3 and V is TRBV20-1, with D perhaps matching TRBD2 (6 bases). V dropped 4 bases and J dropped 14 bases, with 16 bases sitting between them. The CDR3 consists of 11 residues. Germline V gives CDR1 DFQATT, CDR2 SNEGSKA (reference sequence). CDR3 in amino acids: CSATSGSLAYF. DNA of the CDR3: TGCAGTGCTACATCCGGGAGCCTTGCGTATTTT.

The rearrangement uses TRBV5-1 and TRBJ2-5; 14 bases fit TRBD2. Losses at the gene ends were 4 bases for V and 5 bases for J; bases not matched to a gene: 7. Germline CDR1 is SGHRS and CDR2 is YFSETQ. The CDR3 consists of 16 residues. This CDR3 reads CASSTGLAGVWETQYF. The CDR3 DNA sequence: TGCGCCAGCAGCACGGGACTAGCGGGAGTTTGGGAGACCCAGTACTTC.

V usage is TRBV7-3 and J usage is TRBJ2-3, with D possibly matching TRBD2 (6 bases). CDR3 length equals 14 residues. Germline V gives CDR1 SGHTA, CDR2 FQGTGA. V was trimmed by 9 bases and J by 4 bases, leaving 17 bases between them. Here the CDR3 reads CASRPRESADTQYF. The CDR3 DNA reads TGTGCCAGTAGACCCCGGGAGTCCGCAGATACGCAGTATTTT.

The chain combines TRBV5-1 with TRBJ1-4; D unresolved. Trimming took 4 bases from V and 0 from J, leaving 7 bases between them. This CDR3 spans 14 amino acids. In germline, CDR1 is SGHRS, CDR2 YFSETQ. The chain's CDR3 is CASSTETTNEKLFF. CDR3 DNA sequence: TGCGCCAGCAGCACGGAAACAACTAATGAAAAACTGTTTTTT.

V gene TRBV21-1 combines with J gene TRBJ1-1. TRBV21-1 is deemed a pseudogene. The CDR3 consists of 17 residues. CDR3 residues: CASSKVNRGRGNTEAFF. Here the CDR3 DNA reads TGTGCCAGCAGCAAAGTAAATCGGGGGCGAGGTAACACTGAAGCTTTCTTT.

The rearrangement links TRBV5-6 to TRBJ2-3; D is unclear. V was clipped by 2 bases and J by 4 bases, with 8 bases between them. Germline values: CDR1 SGHDT, CDR2 YYEEEE. The CDR3 consists of 13 residues. As DNA, the CDR3 is TGTGCCAGCAGCTTATCTCCGGCAGATACGCAGTATTTT. It yields the protein CASSLSPADTQYF.

The V gene is TRBV7-2, the J gene TRBJ2-3; tentatively, D is TRBD1 or TRBD2 (5 bases each). CDR3 length equals 16 residues. Germline V gene data show CDR1 as SGHTA and CDR2 as FQGNSA. V was trimmed by 3 bases and J by 0 bases, leaving 13 bases between them. In nucleotides, the CDR3 is TGTGCCAGCAGCTTCTCCCCGGGACCGAGCACAGATACGCAGTATTTT. This sequence encodes CASSFSPGPSTDTQYF.

J is TRBJ2-6 and V is TRBV9; D is unresolved. The germline gives CDR1 SGDLS, CDR2 YYNGEE. This CDR3 comprises 18 residues. Trimming took 4 bases from V and 2 from J, leaving 19 bases between them. In DNA, the CDR3 is TGTGCCAGCAGCCCTCGTTGGGGTTTTGGGGCTGGGGCCAACGTCCTGACTTTC. As protein: CASSPRWGFGAGANVLTF.

The chain uses TRBV28 and TRBJ2-5, with unresolved D. V lost 5 bases to trimming and J lost 2 bases, with 0 bases between them. Germline assignment: CDR1 MDHEN and CDR2 SYDVKM. There are 10 residues in the CDR3. CDR3 sequence (DNA): TGTGCCAGCAGTCAAGAGACCCAGTACTTC. Amino acid sequence: CASSQETQYF.

The sample holds one count of this clone. The chain is built from TRBV7-3 and TRBJ2-1, with TRBD2 matching over 11 bases. The germline CDR1 and CDR2 sequences are SGHTA and FQGTGA. The V and J ends lost 5 bases and 8 bases, in that order; junction bases with no gene match: 11. The CDR3 extends over 16 amino acids. CDR3: CASSPQIAGGWDEQFF. In nucleotides, the CDR3 is TGTGCCAGCAGCCCTCAAATAGCGGGAGGGTGGGATGAGCAGTTCTTC.

J is TRBJ2-7 and V is TRBV14, with 9 bases fitting TRBD1. V lost 4 bases to trimming and J lost 2 bases; unmatched junction nucleotides: 3. CDR3 length equals 14 residues. Germline CDR1 is SGHDN and CDR2 is FVKESK. In DNA, the CDR3 is TGTGCCAGCAGCCGAGGGACAGGGCCCTACGAGCAGTACTTC. It is translated as CASSRGTGPYEQYF.

V gene TRBV30 combines with J gene TRBJ2-2; 8 nucleotides agree with TRBD1. This CDR3 region has 15 residues. The V gene's germline CDR1 is GTSNPN and CDR2 SVGIG (reference sequence). With 5 bases clipped from V and 7 bases from J, the junction kept 12 bases outside the gene matches. The CDR3 spells CAWASGTGNGGELFF. DNA for the CDR3: TGTGCCTGGGCCTCCGGGACAGGTAACGGCGGGGAGCTGTTTTTT. Full variable domain (outside the CDR3, taken from reference TRBV30 and TRBJ2-2): SQTIHQWPATLVQPVGSPLSLECTVEGTSNPNLYWYRQAAGRGLQLLFYSVGIGQISSEVPQNLSASRPQDRQFILSSKKLLLSDSGFYLCAWASGTGNGGELFFGEGSRLTVL.

The V call is TRBV18, the J call TRBJ1-2; the D is unclear. CDR1 is KGHSH and CDR2 is LQKENI in the germline V gene. The CDR3 length is 14 residues. V was pared by 2 bases and J by 8 bases, with 15 bases between. The chain's CDR3 is CASSPSSEFWGYTF. CDR3 nucleotides: TGTGCCAGCTCACCAAGTTCTGAGTTTTGGGGCTACACCTTC.

The chain is built from TRBV14 and TRBJ2-1; D not certain. The CDR3 is made up of 18 amino acids. Between the trimmed V and J ends, which lost 0 bases and 1 base, there was a span of 16 bases. The germline CDR1 and CDR2 sequences are SGHDN and FVKESK. The CDR3 region is CASSQEERVSRSYNEQFF. The CDR3 bases are TGTGCCAGCAGCCAAGAGGAAAGGGTATCGAGATCCTACAATGAGCAGTTCTTC.

This sequence joins TRBV18 and TRBJ2-7; no firm D call. Between the trimmed V and J ends, which lost 1 base and 0 bases, there was a span of 10 bases. Per the germline V gene, CDR1 is KGHSH and CDR2 is LQKENI. The CDR3 consists of 15 residues. CDR3: CASSPRNTRSYEQYF. The DNA of the CDR3 is TGTGCCAGCTCACCACGAAATACGCGCTCCTACGAGCAGTACTTC.

The chain has TRBV20-1 and TRBJ2-5; D is ambiguous. Between the trimmed V and J ends, which lost 0 bases and 7 bases, there was a span of 3 bases. The V gene's germline CDR1 is DFQATT and CDR2 SNEGSKA (reference sequence). This CDR3 has 10 residues. DNA for the CDR3: TGCAGTGCTAGAGATGGGACCCAGTACTTC. Amino acids: CSARDGTQYF.

This clone was found a few times. The genes are TRBV30 and TRBJ1-5; D is ambiguous. This CDR3 is built from 13 residues. The germline gives CDR1 GTSNPN, CDR2 SVGIG (reference sequence). V was clipped by 4 bases and J by 3 bases, with 10 bases between them. CDR3 DNA sequence: TGTGCCTGGATCAAAATCGCCAATCAGCCCCAGCATTTT. It yields the protein CAWIKIANQPQHF.

The chain carries TRBV29-1 and TRBJ2-5; the match to TRBD2 covers 8 bases. The CDR3 is 16 residues long. Germline V gene data show CDR1 as SQVTM and CDR2 as ANQGSEA. J lost 3 bases, V lost 4 bases, and 13 bases had no gene match. CDR3 sequence reads: CSVVPSLREVKETQYF. DNA of the CDR3: TGCAGCGTTGTCCCCTCTCTGCGGGAGGTAAAAGAGACCCAGTACTTC.

The chain joins TRBV29-1 to TRBJ2-5, with TRBD1 identical over 8 bases. Germline V gene lookup returns CDR1 SQVTM and CDR2 ANQGSEA. V shed 5 bases, J shed 5 bases, and the junction held 7 bases outside the gene matches. CDR3 length: 13 residues. CDR3 DNA: TGCAGCGTTACCGCAGGGGGCCGGGAGACCCAGTACTTC. Protein sequence: CSVTAGGRETQYF. Full variable domain (outside the CDR3, taken from reference TRBV29-1 and TRBJ2-5): SAVISQKPSRDICQRGTSLTIQCQVDSQVTMMFWYRQQPGQSLTLIATANQGSEATYESGFVIDKFPISRPNLTFSTLTVSNMSPEDSSIYLCSVTAGGRETQYFGPGTRLLVL.

The chain couples TRBV7-6 to TRBJ2-7, with TRBD1 as a possible D gene (5 bases). The CDR3 consists of 14 residues. Germline CDR1 is SGHVS and CDR2 is FNYEAQ. The V gene lost 4 bases and the J gene lost 6 bases, with 16 bases spanning the gap. DNA for the CDR3: TGTGCCAGCAGCTACCGCAGGACAACGGTCGAGCAGTACTTC. Encoded protein: CASSYRRTTVEQYF.

V and J are TRBV10-3 and TRBJ2-5, with 9 bases that match TRBD1. The germline V gene has CDR1 ENHRY and CDR2 SYGVKD. J lost 7 bases, V lost 5 bases, and 11 bases had no gene match. The CDR3 sequence is 15 residues long. The CDR3 loop is CAISSRDRDVATQYF. The CDR3 region has the DNA TGTGCCATCAGTTCCCGGGACAGGGACGTTGCGACCCAGTACTTC.

The chain links TRBV19 to TRBJ1-5, with D perhaps TRBD1 (6 bases). This CDR3 is built from 16 residues. From germline, CDR1 is LNHDA and CDR2 SQIVND (reference sequence). V lost 2 bases and J 1 base, leaving 12 bases between the germline ends. CDR3 amino acids: CASSIWGAGSNQPQHF. CDR3 in DNA: TGTGCCAGTAGTATATGGGGGGCGGGGAGCAATCAGCCCCAGCATTTT.

This chain links TRBV5-4 with TRBJ2-2; 7 positions match TRBD1. Germline values: CDR1 SGHNT, CDR2 YYREEE (reference sequence). The ends lost 0 bases at V and 3 bases at J; junction bases unmatched: 5. The CDR3 runs 16 residues. Here the CDR3 reads CASSLAGGGDTGELFF. DNA of the CDR3: TGTGCCAGCAGCTTGGCAGGGGGTGGGGACACCGGGGAGCTGTTTTTT.

The chain is built from TRBV28 and TRBJ2-4; D might be TRBD1 or TRBD2, each matching 5 bases. Trimming shortened V by 10 bases and J by 3 bases, and 22 bases separated the two germline ends. The V gene's germline CDR1 is MDHEN and CDR2 SYDVKM. This CDR3 is 16 amino acids long. CDR3 region: CATTTVWVEGKNIQYF. CDR3 coding DNA: TGTGCCACCACGACAGTTTGGGTAGAGGGCAAAAACATTCAGTACTTC. The full variable domain, with the rest looked up from reference TRBV28 and TRBJ2-4, is DVKVTQSSRYLVKRTGEKVFLECVQDMDHENMFWYRQDPGLGLRLIYFSYDVKMKEKGDIPEGYSVSREKKERFSLILESASTNQTSMYLCATTTVWVEGKNIQYFGAGTRLSVL.

This chain connects TRBV6-6 to TRBJ2-3, with TRBD2 as a possible D gene (5 bases). This CDR3 has 16 amino acids. The ends were cut back, 0 bases at V and 6 bases at J, with 16 bases in the middle. The germline gives CDR1 MNHNY, CDR2 SVGAGI (reference sequence). CDR3 bases: TGTGCCAGCAGTTACTCGGACTCATGGAGTCTCGATACGCAGTATTTT. Amino acids: CASSYSDSWSLDTQYF.

CDR3 amino acids: CASSHRFEKLFF. CDR3 DNA sequence: TGTGCCAGCAGCCACCGTTTTGAAAAACTGTTTTTT. The V gene is TRBV14, the J gene TRBJ1-4, with unresolved D. The CDR3 loop spans 12 amino acids. V lost 3 bases and J lost 7, with 6 bases in between. CDR1 and CDR2 from the germline V gene are SGHDN and FVKESK.